These 27 T cell receptor beta chains came from one sample sequenced in a study of Tregs in tolerant kidney transplant recipients. FACS sorting followed a roughly six-day coculture of CFSE-labeled recipient PBMCs with irradiated graft donor PBMCs. Their antigens remain unidentified. Produced via immunoSEQ multiplex PCR; TCRdb's table is partial and in-frame only. The data hold about 15,000 clones, with 53% observed a single time. The sequencing used CD4+ T cells from blood cultured with allogeneic cells, collected before the transplant. Every receptor here comes from a human patient who received a combined kidney and bone marrow transplant.

This clone showed up just a few times. This chain links TRBV27 with TRBJ2-7; the match to TRBD2 covers 15 bases. J was trimmed by 1 base and V by 6 bases; bases with no gene match: 10. This CDR3 comprises 18 residues. Germline lookup yields CDR1 MNHEY and CDR2 SMNVEV (reference sequence). CDR3: CASSRGLAGGLGSYEQYF. CDR3 DNA sequence: TGTGCCAGCAGCCGGGGACTAGCGGGAGGATTGGGGTCCTACGAGCAGTACTTC.

The rearrangement uses TRBV19 and TRBJ1-1, with D maybe TRBD1 (5 bases). Trimming stripped 8 bases from V and 0 bases from J, with 10 bases between. Germline loops: CDR1 LNHDA, CDR2 SQIVND (reference sequence). The CDR3 is 13 residues long. The CDR3, as DNA: TGTGCCAGTGGCGCACAGGTGAACACTGAAGCTTTCTTT. This gives the protein CASGAQVNTEAFF.

This clone is termed medium-sized (0.01 to 0.1%). The V and J genes are TRBV2 and TRBJ2-2; TRBD2 agrees at 7 bases. V lost 4 bases to trimming and J lost 6 bases; unmatched junction nucleotides: 8. The CDR3 spans 15 residues. Germline V gene sequence: CDR1 SNHLY, CDR2 FYNNEI. CDR3 residues: CASSVREGYSGELFF. For the CDR3, the DNA is TGTGCCAGCAGTGTTAGGGAGGGTTATTCCGGGGAGCTGTTTTTT.

V and J are TRBV20-1 and TRBJ2-1; D gene unclear. This CDR3 region has 10 residues. V was cut by 6 bases and J by 11 bases, with 11 bases left in between. Per the germline V gene, CDR1 is DFQATT and CDR2 is SNEGSKA (reference sequence). The CDR3 protein is CSASRFKQFF. DNA of the CDR3: TGCAGTGCCTCTCGGTTTAAGCAGTTCTTC.

This sequence joins TRBV19 and TRBJ1-5, with D possibly being TRBD1 (5 bases). Germline assignment: CDR1 LNHDA and CDR2 SQIVND (reference sequence). This CDR3 comprises 15 residues. V lost 0 bases and J 6 bases, leaving 12 bases between the germline ends. The CDR3 DNA reads TGTGCCAGTAGTATAGATCGTTGGGGCCGTCAGCCCCAGCATTTT. Translated: CASSIDRWGRQPQHF.

This chain uses TRBV6-6 with TRBJ1-1, with TRBD1 as a possible D gene (6 bases). Germline lookup yields CDR1 MNHNY and CDR2 SVGAGI (reference sequence). The CDR3 has 15 amino acids. V gave up 5 bases and J gave up 6 bases, with 19 bases separating them. This CDR3 reads CASSAQGPLLAEAFF. The CDR3 DNA sequence: TGTGCCAGCAGTGCACAGGGACCCTTATTAGCTGAAGCTTTCTTT.

By share of the sample, this clone is medium-sized. V and J are TRBV7-2 and TRBJ2-7; 7 nucleotides match TRBD1. The trim removed 5 bases at V and 0 bases at J, leaving 7 bases unmatched. CDR1 and CDR2 from the germline V gene are SGHTA and FQGNSA. This CDR3 has 15 amino acids. CDR3 loop: CASSRRQGPSYEQYF. The CDR3 bases are TGTGCCAGCAGCCGTCGACAGGGACCCTCCTACGAGCAGTACTTC.

This clone was detected only a few times. The chain uses TRBV10-3 and TRBJ2-7; maybe TRBD1 (6 bases). Germline V lookup: CDR1 ENHRY, CDR2 SYGVKD. Trimming left V 2 bases short and J 1 base short, with 9 bases between. CDR3 length: 14 amino acids. The DNA for the CDR3 is TGTGCCATCAGTGAGAACAGGGATTCCTACGAGCAGTACTTC. It yields the protein CAISENRDSYEQYF.

Judged by abundance, this clone is medium-sized. J is TRBJ2-1 and V is TRBV5-1; 9 bases are a match to TRBD2. Germline CDR1 reads SGHRS; CDR2 reads YFSETQ. With V trimmed by 4 bases and J by 4 bases, 9 bases remained unmatched. The CDR3 extends over 16 amino acids. The CDR3 nucleotides are TGCGCCAGCAGCCTAATAGCGGGAGTGGGTTACAATGAGCAGTTCTTC. This sequence encodes CASSLIAGVGYNEQFF.

The chain joins TRBV11-3 to TRBJ2-3, with D perhaps matching TRBD2 (5 bases). The CDR3 runs 12 residues. V lost 0 bases and J lost 8, with 6 bases in between. Germline V gene data show CDR1 as SGHNT and CDR2 as YENEEA. The CDR3: CASSLDGGTQYF. As DNA, the CDR3 is TGTGCCAGCAGCTTAGATGGAGGTACGCAGTATTTT.

The V and J genes are TRBV30 and TRBJ1-1; no definite D call. This CDR3 comprises 16 residues. CDR1 and CDR2 (germline): GTSNPN, SVGIG (reference sequence). Trimming took off 0 bases at V and 5 bases at J, with 19 bases between the two ends. The CDR3 coding sequence is TGTGCCTGGAGTGTACTCCTGGGCTCTCTATCTACTGAAGCTTTCTTT. Protein product: CAWSVLLGSLSTEAFF.

About this clone: Germline and junction disagree at one end, which may indicate a read error. This CDR3 is also generated by other DNA sequences in the sample. The chain has TRBV6-5 and TRBJ1-6; tentative D call: TRBD1 (5 bases). Germline CDR1 and CDR2: MNHEY and SVGAGI. The CDR3 extends over 15 amino acids. CDR3: CASSYGDRNNSPLHF. CDR3 bases: TGTGCCAGCAGTTACGGAGACAGAAACAATTCCCCCCTCCACTTT.

This clone is judged medium-sized. The rearrangement uses TRBV2 and TRBJ2-1, with TRBD2 identical over 10 bases. In germline, CDR1 is SNHLY, CDR2 FYNNEI. This CDR3 is 19 amino acids long. The V and J ends lost 1 base and 8 bases, in that order; junction bases with no gene match: 17. CDR3 amino acids: CASSEVSGTSAKKAHEQFF. The CDR3 DNA reads TGTGCCAGCAGTGAAGTTTCGGGGACTAGCGCAAAAAAGGCGCATGAGCAGTTCTTC.

In its sample, this clone was seen once. V gene TRBV13 combines with J gene TRBJ2-7; perhaps TRBD1 as D (5 bases). V was pared by 7 bases and J by 6 bases, with 13 bases between. Germline assignment: CDR1 PRHDT and CDR2 FYEKMQ (reference sequence). CDR3 length: 12 amino acids. The CDR3 bases are TGTGCCAGCACCTCATGGGGCGGCGAGCAGTACTTC. It codes for CASTSWGGEQYF.

This clone was observed a few times. The V and J genes are TRBV7-2 and TRBJ2-7, with a tentative D call TRBD2 (6 bases). Germline CDR1 reads SGHTA; CDR2 reads FQGNSA. V lost 5 bases and J lost 3, with 20 bases in between. The CDR3 covers 16 residues. This CDR3 reads CASSKQVVLAGYEQYF. CDR3 DNA: TGTGCCAGCAGCAAGCAAGTGGTACTAGCTGGCTACGAGCAGTACTTC.

The V gene is TRBV2, the J gene TRBJ2-7; 7 bases agree with TRBD1. Trimming removed 9 bases from V and 5 bases from J; junction bases left unmatched: 7. The CDR3 sequence is 12 residues long. The V gene's germline CDR1 is SNHLY and CDR2 FYNNEI. The CDR3 reads CASAGQVNEQYF. In DNA, the CDR3 is TGTGCCAGTGCTGGACAGGTAAACGAGCAGTACTTC.

The rearrangement links TRBV5-1 to TRBJ2-1, with 12 bases fitting TRBD2. The CDR3 covers 14 residues. Germline CDR1 and CDR2: SGHRS and YFSETQ. Losses at the gene ends were 4 bases for V and 10 bases for J; bases not matched to a gene: 6. The DNA for the CDR3 is TGCGCCAGCAGCCCCGGGACTAGCGGGCGGGAGCAGTTCTTC. Protein product: CASSPGTSGREQFF.

By sample fraction, this clone is medium-sized. V usage is TRBV10-3 and J usage is TRBJ1-4, with D possibly being TRBD1 (6 bases). Germline V gene lookup returns CDR1 ENHRY and CDR2 SYGVKD. The length of the CDR3 is 13 residues. Trimming shortened V by 7 bases and J by 6 bases, and 12 bases separated the two germline ends. The CDR3 sequence is CAINQGIHEKLFF. The CDR3 DNA sequence: TGTGCCATCAATCAGGGGATTCATGAAAAACTGTTTTTT.

V usage is TRBV5-4 and J usage is TRBJ2-7; D gene unclear. The CDR3 is 14 residues long. Trimming shortened V by 7 bases and J by 2 bases, and 16 bases separated the two germline ends. The germline CDR1 and CDR2 sequences are SGHNT and YYREEE (reference sequence). CDR3 residues: CASRPGLNPYEQYF. The DNA of the CDR3 is TGTGCCAGCCGACCAGGTTTGAATCCCTACGAGCAGTACTTC.

The chain has TRBV11-2 and TRBJ1-2, with 8 bases identical to TRBD1. Per the germline V gene, CDR1 is SGHAT and CDR2 is FQNNGV. The CDR3 spans 13 residues. Trimming at V came to 5 bases and at J to 8 bases, leaving 7 bases not matched to a gene. The CDR3 DNA reads as TGTGCCAGCAGCCCCGGACAGGGTTGGGGCTACACCTTC. Translating it yields CASSPGQGWGYTF. The full variable domain, in which reference TRBV11-2 and TRBJ1-2 provide the parts outside the CDR3, is EAGVAQSPRYKIIEKRQSVAFWCNPISGHATLYWYQQILGQGPKLLIQFQNNGVVDDSQLPKDRFSAERLKGVDSTLKIQPAKLEDSAVYLCASSPGQGWGYTFGSGTRLTVV.

The chain employs TRBV19 and TRBJ2-3, with 7 bases aligning to TRBD1. CDR1 is LNHDA, CDR2 SQIVND, per germline (reference sequence). With V trimmed by 3 bases and J by 5 bases, 5 bases remained unmatched. The CDR3 runs 14 residues. CDR3 DNA: TGTGCCAGTAGTATTCAGGGGGTAGTAGATACGCAGTATTTT. Amino acids: CASSIQGVVDTQYF.

There are a few counts of this clone. This chain connects TRBV7-6 to TRBJ2-1; TRBD2 agrees at 11 bases. Germline V gives CDR1 SGHVS, CDR2 FNYEAQ. The CDR3 is made up of 16 amino acids. With V trimmed by 5 bases and J by 5 bases, 8 bases remained unmatched. CDR3 sequence (DNA): TGTGCCAGCAGCGCCCTAGCGGGAGGTTCCCACAATGAGCAGTTCTTC. Translation: CASSALAGGSHNEQFF.

The chain has TRBV9 and TRBJ1-2; 8 nucleotides align to TRBD1. J gave up 5 bases and V 4 bases, and 13 bases lay outside the gene matches. Germline V gene lookup returns CDR1 SGDLS and CDR2 YYNGEE. CDR3 length equals 16 residues. The CDR3 DNA is TGTGCCAGCAGCACCCAAATCGGACAGGGTGAATATGGCTACACCTTC. Its protein product is CASSTQIGQGEYGYTF.

This clone has a handful of counts. The chain uses TRBV9 and TRBJ2-1, with 7 bases that match TRBD2. Trimming cost V 0 bases and J 6 bases; bases outside gene matches: 3. There are 14 residues in the CDR3. Germline V CDR1 and CDR2: SGDLS, YYNGEE. DNA of the CDR3: TGTGCCAGCAGCGTAGAGTCTAGCGGCAATGAGCAGTTCTTC. It is translated as CASSVESSGNEQFF.

This chain uses TRBV5-4 with TRBJ2-7; the D gene is possibly TRBD1 (6 bases). Germline V gene data show CDR1 as SGHNT and CDR2 as YYREEE (reference sequence). With 0 bases removed from V and 3 bases from J, the gap between germline ends came to 13 bases. This CDR3 is 15 amino acids long. DNA for the CDR3: TGTGCCAGCAGCTTGGCCAGGGGTGGGAACTACGAGCAGTACTTC. Translation gives CASSLARGGNYEQYF.

CDR3 loop: CASSYSIRTNGYTF. The CDR3 DNA reads as TGTGCCAGCAGTTACTCGATAAGGACTAATGGCTACACCTTC. The chain employs TRBV6-5 and TRBJ1-2; D remains unclear. Deletions cut 0 bases from V and 6 bases from J, with 11 bases between. Germline lookup yields CDR1 MNHEY and CDR2 SVGAGI. This CDR3 has 14 residues.

The chain couples TRBV7-2 to TRBJ2-7; D might be TRBD1 (5 bases). Germline V gene data show CDR1 as SGHTA and CDR2 as FQGNSA. CDR3 size: 14 residues. Between the trimmed V and J ends, which lost 1 base and 4 bases, there was a span of 11 bases. The CDR3 loop reads CASSLVAGRYEQYF. The CDR3 region has the DNA TGTGCCAGCAGCTTAGTTGCAGGGCGATACGAGCAGTACTTC. The variable domain in full, completed from reference TRBV7-2 and TRBJ2-7, reads GAGVSQSPSNKVTEKGKDVELRCDPISGHTALYWYRQSLGQGLEFLIYFQGNSAPDKSGLPSDRFSAERTGGSVSTLTIQRTQQEDSAVYLCASSLVAGRYEQYFGPGTRLTVT.